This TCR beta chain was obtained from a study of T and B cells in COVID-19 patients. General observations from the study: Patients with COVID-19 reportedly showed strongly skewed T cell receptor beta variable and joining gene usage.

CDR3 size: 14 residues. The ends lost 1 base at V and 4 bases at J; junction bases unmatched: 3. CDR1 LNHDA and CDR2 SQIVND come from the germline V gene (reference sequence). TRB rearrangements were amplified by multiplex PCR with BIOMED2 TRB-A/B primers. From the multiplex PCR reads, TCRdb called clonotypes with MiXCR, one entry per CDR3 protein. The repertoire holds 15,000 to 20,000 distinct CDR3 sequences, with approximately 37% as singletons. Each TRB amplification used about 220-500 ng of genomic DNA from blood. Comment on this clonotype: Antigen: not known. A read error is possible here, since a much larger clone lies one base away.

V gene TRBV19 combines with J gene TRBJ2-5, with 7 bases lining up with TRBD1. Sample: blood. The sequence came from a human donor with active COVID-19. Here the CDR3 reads CASSIAKGAETQYF. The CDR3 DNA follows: TGTGCCAGTAGTATAGCAAAGGGGGCAGAGACCCAGTACTTC.